This T cell receptor (beta chain) derives from a study of blood T cell repertoires in COVID-19 (dated by TCRdb to 2019 to 2021). At the level of the whole study: Collaborator samples came from the United States, Italy and Spain and covered acute and convalescent phases of COVID-19. The prospective study material was composed of cDNA or gDNA derived from T cells, B-cell-depleted T cells, or PBMCs. Deeply sampled blood TCRbeta repertoires from subjects exposed to, actively infected with, or recovered from COVID-19 were included in the dataset. The repertoires were released in a freely available public database meant as a resource for research on the immune response to SARS-CoV-2. Samples were obtained from the ongoing ImmuneRACE study (first 160 participants) and from 1,200 or so subjects provided by 6 global collaborators. Nearly every sample came with metadata listing a de-identified subject ID, COVID-19 status, age in years and sex. Where available, HLA class I and class II types were obtained from metadata supplied by the sample provider rather than from assay-based typing.

The immunoSEQ Assay, a bias-controlled multiplex PCR, was used to amplify TCRbeta CDR3 regions from genomic DNA. The published analysis was carried out like this. Nucleated cell counts per sample were estimated from amplification of reference gene primers within the assay. Sequence reads were collapsed and filtered to measure the absolute abundance of every unique TCRbeta CDR3 rearrangement. For each sample, productive Simpson clonality was calculated as the square root of Simpson's diversity index across productive rearrangements. Sourced from immuneACCESS, this table was stored by TCRdb with only in-frame sequences that have V and J called. A share of the clones is absent; for the studies checked, an unresolved V gene accounts for under half, and the remainder has no known explanation. That table gives V, J and clone size, and the DNA gave D and trimming. The sample yields about 70,000 clones; 70% to 90% were counted once. Of the sample, 5.5% to 7% is held by the ten largest clones.

Each collaborating institution followed its own protocols to collect whole blood in K2EDTA tubes. For TCRbeta analysis, collaborators shipped samples as frozen whole blood, isolated PBMCs, or DNA extracted from either of those sample types. The research as a whole found: Clinical and demographic metadata were provided uncurated, with the amount varying by source and participant.

With regard to this clone: Its binding antigen is unknown. No qualities accompany the bases; no much larger clone lies one base away.

Its CDR3 holds 17 amino acids, cysteine through phenylalanine. Only the CDR3 DNA is retained, 51 bases long and in frame from the first base. The junction shows trimming of 2 bases on V and 3 bases on J, and the gene matches do not reach 5 bases of it. From the germline V gene (reference sequence), CDR1 is MNHEY and CDR2 is SMNVEV. Sample: peripheral blood. The sequence derives from a woman between 65 and 79 years old with acute or convalescent COVID-19. Recombination connected TRBV27 to TRBJ1-6; 9 bases in the junction line up with TRBD1. CDR3 loop: CASSLDRGGGYNSPLHF. The sequenced DNA: TGTGCCAGCAGTTTAGACAGGGGGGGTGGCTATAATTCACCCCTCCACTTT.